This T cell receptor (beta chain) was documented in a study of OX40 agonist ivuxolimab in advanced cancers. Assay: immunoSEQ multiplex PCR; the TCRdb copy retains only in-frame clones and omits some. The sample lists 45,000 to 60,000 clones, about 93% occurring once. Details on this clone: Its antigen is as yet unknown.

Regarding the study as a whole: Relative to CD4+ cells, CD8+ T cells on average had more expanded clones.

Trimming pared 8 bases from V and 6 bases from J, leaving 7 bases between. CDR1 is SNHLY, CDR2 FYNNEI, per germline. The CDR3 contains 10 residues. The TCR originated in an adult with an advanced solid tumor such as melanoma, head and neck, liver or kidney cancer. The sample was CD4+ or CD8+ T cells sorted from blood, taken in a trial of the OX40 agonist ivuxolimab. The V call is TRBV2, the J call TRBJ2-5; no reliable D call. The CDR3 DNA is TGTGCCAGCGCTTCCAAGACCCAGTACTTC. This translates into CASASKTQYF.